This TCR beta chain appears in the sequencing data of a study of blood T cell repertoires in COVID-19 (dated by TCRdb to 2019 to 2021). With regard to the full study: Samples from collaborators originated in the United States, Italy and Spain and spanned both the acute and convalescent phases of COVID-19. Where available, HLA class I and class II types were obtained from metadata supplied by the sample provider rather than from assay-based typing. The samples were drawn from two sources: the first 160 participants of the ongoing ImmuneRACE study, and some 1,300 subjects contributed by 6 global collaborators. The sample metadata nearly always contained a de-identified subject ID, COVID-19 status, age in years and sex. The prospective study material was composed of cDNA or gDNA derived from T cells, B-cell-depleted T cells, or PBMCs. A freely available public database, intended as a resource for researchers studying the immune response to SARS-CoV-2, is where the repertoires were released. Deeply sampled blood TCRbeta repertoires from subjects exposed to, actively infected with, or recovered from COVID-19 were included in the dataset. Paper-wide results and their limitations: The quantity of clinical and demographic metadata differed by source and by participant and was supplied without curation.

In the germline V gene, CDR1 corresponds to SGHTA and CDR2 to FQGTGA. V loses 2 bases of germline sequence and J loses 5 bases, and the interval between the two ends is 12 bases. From the cysteine through the phenylalanine, the CDR3 covers 14 amino acids. The read is trimmed to its CDR3 DNA, 42 bases read in frame from base 1. Participants in the prospective study were enrolled through a virtual design, were aged about 18 to 100 years, and lived in roughly 24 United States geographic areas. Cohort assignment in the prospective study relied on participant-reported clinical history from a screening survey and a study questionnaire. ImmuneRACE Cohort 3 recovered participants were defined by two consecutive negative NP/OP PCR tests, healthcare professional clearance, or symptom resolution. Each participant in the prospective study had whole blood, serum and a nasopharyngeal or oropharyngeal swab collected by mobile phlebotomists. Over a roughly 2-month period, participants in the prospective study had the option of providing additional blood draws and questionnaires. Blood samples from the prospective study were shipped frozen or at room temperature prior to DNA extraction.

The immunoSEQ Assay, a bias-controlled multiplex PCR, was used to amplify TCRbeta CDR3 regions from genomic DNA. Concerning the study's data processing: The number of nucleated cells in each sample was estimated by amplification of reference gene primers within the assay. Sequence reads were collapsed and filtered to measure the absolute abundance of every unique TCRbeta CDR3 rearrangement. For each sample, productive Simpson clonality was calculated as the square root of Simpson's diversity index across productive rearrangements. TCRdb's version of the immuneACCESS table is confined to in-frame rearrangements and falls short of the full clone set. An unresolved V gene accounts for under half of the shortfall where checked; the remainder is of unknown origin. V, J and clone size are those of that table, while D and trimming were read from the DNA. In all, the sample holds 190,000 or so clones, and more than 80% of those were seen once. Of the sample, roughly 8.7% falls within the top ten clones.

About this clone: Its antigen is not yet known. No base quality information exists; no much larger clone differs at one position.

The clonotype originates from a man aged 35-49 years who had recovered from COVID-19. The specimen sequenced was PBMCs or T cells enriched from blood (not recorded which). The chain joins TRBV7-3 to TRBJ2-5, with a tentative D gene TRBD2 over 6 matching bases. The CDR3 reads as follows: CASSLGGGGETQYF. The DNA is TGTGCCAGCAGCTTAGGGGGAGGAGGTGAGACCCAGTACTTC. The full variable domain, completed from the reference TRBV7-3 and TRBJ2-5 proteins outside the CDR3, reads GAGVSQTPSNKVTEKGKYVELRCDPISGHTALYWYRQSLGQGPEFLIYFQGTGAADDSGLPNDRFFAVRPEGSVSTLKIQRTERGDSAVYLCASSLGGGGETQYFGPGTRLLVL.